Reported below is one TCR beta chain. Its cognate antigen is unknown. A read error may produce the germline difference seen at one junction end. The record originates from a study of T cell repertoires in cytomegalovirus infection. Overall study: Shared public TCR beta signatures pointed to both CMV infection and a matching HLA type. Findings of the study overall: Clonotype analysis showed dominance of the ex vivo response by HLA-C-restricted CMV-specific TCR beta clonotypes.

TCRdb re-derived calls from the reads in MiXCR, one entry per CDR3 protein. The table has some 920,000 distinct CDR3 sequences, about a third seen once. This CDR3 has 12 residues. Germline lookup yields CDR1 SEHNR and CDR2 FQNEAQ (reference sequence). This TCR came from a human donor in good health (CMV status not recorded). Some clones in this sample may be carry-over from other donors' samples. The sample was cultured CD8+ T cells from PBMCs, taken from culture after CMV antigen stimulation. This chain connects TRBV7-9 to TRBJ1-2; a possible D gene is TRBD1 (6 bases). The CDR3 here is CVSSPGGNGYTF. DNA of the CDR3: TGTGTCAGCAGCCCTGGGGGCAATGGCTACACCTTC.